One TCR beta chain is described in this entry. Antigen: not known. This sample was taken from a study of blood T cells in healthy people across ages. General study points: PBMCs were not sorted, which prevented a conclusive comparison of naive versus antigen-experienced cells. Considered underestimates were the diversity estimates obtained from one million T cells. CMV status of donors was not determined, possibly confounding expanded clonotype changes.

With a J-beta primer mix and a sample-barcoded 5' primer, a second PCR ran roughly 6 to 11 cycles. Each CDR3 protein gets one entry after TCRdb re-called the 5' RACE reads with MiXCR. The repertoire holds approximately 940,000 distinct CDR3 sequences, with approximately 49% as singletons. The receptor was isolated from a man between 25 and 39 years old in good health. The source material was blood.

The CDR3, as DNA: TGTGCCTGGAGCGGGGGAGTGGTGGCAGATACGCAGTATTTT. Protein product: CAWSGGVVADTQYF. This chain uses TRBV30 with TRBJ2-3, with D perhaps matching TRBD2 (6 bases). The length of the CDR3 is 14 residues. V lost 3 bases to trimming and J lost 4 bases, with 14 bases between them. The germline gives CDR1 GTSNPN, CDR2 SVGIG (reference sequence).